Listed below are T cell receptor beta chains from one sample, sequenced in a study of cytomegalovirus exposure and HLA in healthy donors. Profiling relied on immunoSEQ multiplex PCR, and the TCRdb table lists in-frame clones only, not all of them. The repertoire holds 50,000 to 65,000 clones, 82% seen once, with 3% to 3.5% in the top ten. Sequenced input: PBMCs. These receptors were taken from a woman under 30 in good health and CMV-seronegative. CDR3s leave out the opening cysteine and the closing phenylalanine or tryptophan. Clone size is given for some rows only: seen once, a few or many times, or a class if the clone is expanded.

J: TRBJ2-7
size: NA
V: TRBV14
CDR3: ASSLGTGYEQY

J: TRBJ1-5
size: NA
V: TRBV30
CDR3: ACTSRAGRQPQH

J: TRBJ1-1
size: few
V: TRBV5-1
CDR3: ASRGGGGILNTEAF

J: TRBJ2-5
size: few
V: TRBV19
CDR3: ASSPLAIEGTQY

J: TRBJ1-1
size: NA
V: TRBV4-1
CDR3: ASSHPQRDTEAF

J: TRBJ2-7
size: few
V: TRBV6-5
CDR3: ASSFFKQKAAYEQY

J: TRBJ2-1
size: NA
V: TRBV28
CDR3: ASSLPSDSEQF

J: TRBJ2-7
size: NA
V: TRBV11-2
CDR3: ASSLGFGGSYEQY

J: TRBJ1-2
size: NA
V: TRBV7-9
CDR3: ASSYQGGYGYT

J: TRBJ1-2
size: NA
V: TRBV30
CDR3: AWRTRDFHGYT

J: TRBJ2-1
size: NA
V: TRBV7-3
CDR3: ASSLGTSGRGEQF

J: TRBJ2-4
size: NA
V: TRBV9
CDR3: ASSAGTSGRASAKNIQY

J: TRBJ2-7
size: NA
V: TRBV27
CDR3: ASSRPIAGGPYEQY

J: TRBJ2-1
size: NA
V: TRBV5-4
CDR3: ASSLDPREQF

J: TRBJ2-2
size: NA
V: TRBV19
CDR3: ASSISLAGAGGELF

J: TRBJ1-5
size: NA
V: TRBV19
CDR3: ASSISARGLQPQH